This TCR beta chain was identified during a study of cytotoxic CD8 clonotypes in ibrutinib-treated CLL. The assay was immunoSEQ multiplex PCR, and TCRdb's table has in-frame clones only and misses some. The table lists approximately 20,000 clones, over 70% of them singletons, with 5.7% in the top ten. This material consisted of PBMCs, taken before ibrutinib treatment. This clonotype was obtained from a human donor with chronic lymphocytic leukemia.

The CDR3 is CASSQDPQRGSSYEQYF. CDR3 nucleotides: TGCGCCAGCAGCCAAGACCCTCAGCGGGGGTCTTCCTACGAGCAGTACTTC. This chain joins TRBV4-3 and TRBJ2-7; 8 bases agree with TRBD2. The CDR3 extends over 17 amino acids. Germline-derived CDR1 and CDR2 are LGHNA and YSLEER. Trimming at V came to 0 bases and at J to 1 base, leaving 8 bases not matched to a gene.